The entry below gives a single T cell receptor beta chain sequence along with its context. Other DNA sequences from this sample encode an identical CDR3 as well. Losses at the gene ends were 3 bases for V and 1 base for J; bases not matched to a gene: 6. This CDR3 is 16 amino acids long. Germline CDR1 reads KGHSH; CDR2 reads LQKENI. These data are taken from a study of blood T cell repertoires in COVID-19. Study-level information: Samples came from the United States, Italy and Spain, spanning acute and convalescent COVID-19. T cells, B-cell-depleted T cells, or PBMCs supplied cDNA or gDNA.

Original data processing: From reference gene primer amplification, estimates of nucleated cell counts were derived. Assay: immunoSEQ multiplex PCR; the TCRdb copy retains only in-frame clones and omits some. V, J and clone size were drawn from that table, and D and trimming were deduced from the DNA. This table holds 60,000 to 95,000 clones, about 74% found once. V gene TRBV18 combines with J gene TRBJ1-5; 7 nucleotides agree with TRBD1. Sequenced material: peripheral blood. The receptor was isolated from a human donor with acute or convalescent COVID-19. The donor label of this sample is uncertain. CDR3 loop: CASSPPGTASNQPQHF. The CDR3 bases are TGTGCCAGCTCACCCCCGGGGACAGCGAGCAATCAGCCCCAGCATTTT.